What follows are 6 T cell receptor beta chains derived from one specimen sequenced in a study of OX40 agonist ivuxolimab in advanced cancers. Sequenced by immunoSEQ multiplex PCR; TCRdb stores in-frame clones only, minus some. Of tens of thousands of clones in the sample, about 90% were seen once. The material was CD4+ or CD8+ T cells sorted from blood, obtained in a trial of the OX40 agonist ivuxolimab. The receptors originated from an adult with an advanced solid tumor such as melanoma, head and neck, liver or kidney cancer.

V usage is TRBV6-1 and J usage is TRBJ1-1; D is possibly TRBD1 (6 bases). The V end was cut by 7 bases, the J end by 2 bases, with 11 bases between. CDR3 size: 13 residues. Germline V lookup: CDR1 MNHNS, CDR2 SASEGT. CDR3 region: CASTAGANTEAFF. DNA for the CDR3: TGTGCCAGCACGGCAGGGGCAAACACTGAAGCTTTCTTT.

CDR3 sequence reads: CASSLLMAQETQYF. CDR3 DNA sequence: TGTGCCAGCAGCTTACTGATGGCGCAAGAGACCCAGTACTTC. The rearrangement links TRBV5-6 to TRBJ2-5; D is uncertain. The germline CDR1 and CDR2 sequences are SGHDT and YYEEEE. V lost 2 bases to trimming and J lost 2 bases, with 10 bases between them. CDR3 size: 14 residues.

The rearrangement joins TRBV19 to TRBJ2-2; D unresolved. V dropped 1 base and J dropped 7 bases, with 4 bases sitting between them. CDR3 length equals 12 residues. Germline CDR1 LNHDA, CDR2 SQIVND (reference sequence). CDR3 sequence: CASSIVDGELFF. The CDR3 nucleotides are TGTGCCAGTAGTATAGTAGACGGGGAGCTGTTTTTT.

The CDR3 here is CASSEEGPFNEQFF. The CDR3 nucleotides read TGCGCCAGCAGTGAGGAGGGACCCTTCAATGAGCAGTTCTTC. The chain recombines TRBV10-1 with TRBJ2-1, with D possibly called TRBD1 or TRBD2 (5 bases each). V gave up 2 bases and J gave up 6 bases, with 11 bases separating them. The CDR3 is 14 residues long. Germline V gives CDR1 WNHNN, CDR2 SYGVQD (reference sequence).

This sequence joins TRBV19 and TRBJ2-3; D remains unclear. V lost 2 bases to trimming and J lost 2 bases, with 8 bases between them. This CDR3 spans 14 amino acids. Looked up from germline, CDR1 is LNHDA and CDR2 is SQIVND (reference sequence). CDR3 sequence reads: CASSITTFTDTQYF. CDR3 sequence (DNA): TGTGCCAGTAGTATAACTACTTTCACAGATACGCAGTATTTT.

This chain connects TRBV28 to TRBJ1-1; TRBD1 matches at 12 bases. The germline V gene encodes CDR1 MDHEN and CDR2 SYDVKM. This CDR3 spans 19 amino acids. Unmatched junction bases numbered 15, after V lost 7 bases and J lost 0 bases. CDR3 protein: CASKLIPGTGGSVNTEAFF. In nucleotides, the CDR3 is TGTGCCAGCAAGCTCATCCCCGGGACAGGGGGCTCGGTGAACACTGAAGCTTTCTTT.